The TCR beta chain under discussion was sequenced for a study of technical replicates of blood from several donors. Trimming pared 0 bases from V and 0 bases from J, leaving 6 bases between. CDR3 length equals 15 residues. Germline CDR1 and CDR2: KGHSH and LQKENI. This table comes from immunoSEQ multiplex PCR, and its TCRdb copy is limited to in-frame clones, with some not included. Altogether about 80,000 clones are present, around 94% being singletons, with the ten largest covering 0.38%. The sequenced sample consisted of T cells isolated from PBMCs. The receptor's source is a human donor in good health. This chain links TRBV18 with TRBJ2-1; D gene ambiguous. The CDR3 sequence: CASSPPVASYNEQFF. The CDR3 DNA reads TGTGCCAGCTCACCACCAGTAGCCTCCTACAATGAGCAGTTCTTC.